The TCR beta chain under discussion was sequenced for a study of T cell responses to AZD1222 COVID-19 vaccine. Study-wide context: Second-dose recipients at about 4 or about 12 weeks were treated as one pooled group.

V was trimmed by 11 bases and J by 8 bases, leaving 21 bases between them. The germline V gene has CDR1 LNHDA and CDR2 SQIVND (reference sequence). The CDR3 is 13 amino acids. Measured with immunoSEQ multiplex PCR; TCRdb has only the in-frame clones, and not every one. The sample carries 90,000 to 120,000 clones, 89% recorded once. As concerns this clone: Its antigen is currently unknown.

Study-level points and caveats: In the spike-specific TCR repertoire, nearly half reportedly target unmutated variant regions. Repertoire collection took place solely once the T cell response had peaked. Donors were mostly white British, more females; clonal diversity possibly underestimated.

V and J are TRBV19 and TRBJ1-1; a possible D gene is TRBD1 (6 bases). This material consisted of peripheral blood, taken on day 0 of AZD1222 vaccination. The clonotype was recovered from an adult in good health. The CDR3 reads CASGLLAGTEAFF. The DNA for the CDR3 is TGTGCCTCGGGATTGCTCGCCGGGACAGAAGCTTTCTTT.